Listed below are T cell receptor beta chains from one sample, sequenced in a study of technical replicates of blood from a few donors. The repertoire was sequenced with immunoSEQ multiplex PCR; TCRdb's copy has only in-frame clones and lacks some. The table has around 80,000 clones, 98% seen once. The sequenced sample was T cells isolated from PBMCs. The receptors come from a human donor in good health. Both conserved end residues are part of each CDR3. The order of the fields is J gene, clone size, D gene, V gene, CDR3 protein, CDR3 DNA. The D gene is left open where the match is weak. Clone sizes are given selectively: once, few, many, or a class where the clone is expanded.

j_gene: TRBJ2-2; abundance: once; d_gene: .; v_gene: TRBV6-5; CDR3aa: CASSTPDLARELFF; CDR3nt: TGTGCCAGCAGTACCCCAGATTTAGCCCGGGAGCTGTTTTTT
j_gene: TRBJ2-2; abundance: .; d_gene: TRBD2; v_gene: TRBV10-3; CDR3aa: CAISETSGRARTGELFF; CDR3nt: TGTGCCATCAGTGAGACCAGCGGGAGGGCCCGGACCGGGGAGCTGTTTTTT
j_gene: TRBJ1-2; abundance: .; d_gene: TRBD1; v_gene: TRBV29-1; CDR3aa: CSVKRAGGPYGYTF; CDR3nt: TGCAGCGTCAAAAGAGCAGGGGGGCCCTATGGCTACACCTTC
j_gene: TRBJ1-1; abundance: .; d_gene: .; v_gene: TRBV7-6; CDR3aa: CASYRGSAFF; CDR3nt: TGTGCCAGCTACCGCGGTAGCGCTTTCTTT
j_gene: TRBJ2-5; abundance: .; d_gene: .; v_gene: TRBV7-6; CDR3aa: CASGGGQGETQYF; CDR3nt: TGTGCCAGCGGCGGGGGCCAGGGGGAGACCCAGTACTTC
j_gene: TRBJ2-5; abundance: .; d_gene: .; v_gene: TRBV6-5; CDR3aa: CASSYSTRLYF; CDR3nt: TGTGCCAGCAGTTACTCGACCCGACTATACTTC
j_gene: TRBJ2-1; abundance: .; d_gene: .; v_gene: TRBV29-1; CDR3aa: CSVDGGADNEQFF; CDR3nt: TGCAGCGTTGATGGGGGCGCCGACAATGAGCAGTTCTTC
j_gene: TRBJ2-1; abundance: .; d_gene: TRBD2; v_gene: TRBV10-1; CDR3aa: CASSEWGLANEQFF; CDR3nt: TGCGCCAGCAGTGAATGGGGACTAGCTAATGAGCAGTTCTTC
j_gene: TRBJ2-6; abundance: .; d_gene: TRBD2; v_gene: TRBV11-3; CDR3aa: CASSSGGVGANVLTF; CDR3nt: TGTGCCAGCAGCTCGGGAGGGGTTGGGGCCAACGTCCTGACTTTC
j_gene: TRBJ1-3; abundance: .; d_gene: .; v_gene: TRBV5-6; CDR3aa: CASSLPPVDTDRNTIYF; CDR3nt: TGTGCCAGCAGCTTGCCGCCGGTGGACACGGACCGGAACACCATATATTTT
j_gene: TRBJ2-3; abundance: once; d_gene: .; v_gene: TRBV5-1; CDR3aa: CASGSGGEGDTQYF; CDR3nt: TGCGCCAGCGGGTCGGGGGGCGAGGGAGATACGCAGTATTTT
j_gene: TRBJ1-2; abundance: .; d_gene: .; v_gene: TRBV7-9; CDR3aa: CASSESGTPYGYTF; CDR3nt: TGTGCCAGCAGCGAGAGCGGGACACCTTATGGCTACACCTTC
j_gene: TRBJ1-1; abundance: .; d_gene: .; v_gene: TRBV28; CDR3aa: CASSLTERTMAFF; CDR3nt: TGTGCCAGCAGTTTAACTGAGAGGACAATGGCTTTCTTT
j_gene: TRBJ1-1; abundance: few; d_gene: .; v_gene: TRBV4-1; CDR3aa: CASSYGQLNTEAFF; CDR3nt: TGCGCCAGCAGCTACGGACAATTGAACACTGAAGCTTTCTTT
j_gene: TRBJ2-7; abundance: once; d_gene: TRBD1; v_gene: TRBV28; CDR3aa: CASSPTPGTGGDGRNYEQYF; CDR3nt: TGTGCCAGCAGTCCTACCCCCGGGACAGGGGGCGACGGGAGGAACTACGAGCAGTACTTC